The present TCR beta chain was sequenced within a study of post-analysis software for immune sequencing data. Sequencing libraries made from TCR beta cDNA carried unique molecular identifiers. TCRdb re-derived calls from the PCR reads in MiXCR, one entry per CDR3 protein. This table holds 550,000 to 700,000 distinct CDR3 sequences, roughly 46% found once. Material: blood. The receptor was isolated from a girl aged 5-17 years with multiple sclerosis.

The DNA of the CDR3 is TGCGCCAGCAGCTTGAATGTTCCGCGGGAGAGCACAGATACGCAGTATTTT. Its protein product is CASSLNVPRESTDTQYF. The chain is built from TRBV5-1 and TRBJ2-3; TRBD2 agrees at 7 bases. With 1 base clipped from V and 0 bases from J, the junction kept 8 bases outside the gene matches. The length of the CDR3 is 17 residues. CDR1 and CDR2 from the germline V gene are SGHRS and YFSETQ.